Listed below are T cell receptor beta chains from one sample, sequenced in a study of blood T cell repertoires in COVID-19. Clones were sequenced by immunoSEQ multiplex PCR, and TCRdb holds only the in-frame ones, with some missing. The table records tens of thousands of clones, about 81% of them present only once. The sequenced sample consisted of peripheral blood. The receptors here all came from a man aged 80 or over with acute or convalescent COVID-19. Each CDR3 is given without its conserved first and last residue. D genes are given only for firm matches.

J,V,D,CDR3
TRBJ2-3,TRBV9,-,ASSVQGDTQY
TRBJ2-5,TRBV2,-,ASCPERTMGTQY
TRBJ1-2,TRBV5-4,-,ASSSTAKYGYT
TRBJ1-5,TRBV19,-,ASSMGRVREVQPQH
TRBJ1-2,TRBV30,TRBD1,AWSLGTGGYGYT
TRBJ1-1,TRBV5-1,TRBD1,ASSSSGGARYTEAF
TRBJ2-7,TRBV11-2,TRBD2,ASNKRDGSYEQY
TRBJ2-7,TRBV5-6,TRBD2,ASRPGLAGSQY
TRBJ2-2,TRBV5-4,TRBD1,ASSLVPGQVAEGELF
TRBJ1-2,TRBV27,-,ASSVGGYGYT
TRBJ2-2,TRBV11-2,TRBD2,ASSLLAANTGELF
TRBJ1-5,TRBV6-5,-,ASRPTGTNPPQH
TRBJ1-5,TRBV27,-,ASSLSGAQPQH
TRBJ1-3,TRBV2,-,ASTASEVRSGNTIY
TRBJ1-5,TRBV5-8,-,ASSFQGSSNQPQH
TRBJ1-4,TRBV5-5,-,ASAFRVNEKLF
TRBJ1-1,TRBV19,TRBD1,ASSIKFWGNSGGRTEAF
TRBJ2-1,TRBV27,TRBD2,ASSLGVAGGNEQF
TRBJ2-2,TRBV19,TRBD1,ASKGRQGAGGELF
TRBJ1-1,TRBV10-3,TRBD1,AISDPQGDSLEAF
TRBJ1-2,TRBV29-1,TRBD1,SAPGQGERGYT
TRBJ1-4,TRBV6-5,TRBD1,ASSTRRTGGEKLF
TRBJ2-3,TRBV24-1,-,ATSVPGDTQY
TRBJ1-1,TRBV7-7,-,ASSLVQGTEAF
TRBJ2-3,TRBV6-5,-,ASRPGFSTDTQY
TRBJ1-5,TRBV10-3,-,AIVEGNPGDYSNQPQH
TRBJ1-1,TRBV6-4,TRBD1,ASRTTGTGPNTEAF
TRBJ1-6,TRBV29-1,-,SVSRFSYNSPLH
TRBJ2-7,TRBV18,TRBD1,ASSPNPDRGAYEQY
TRBJ1-2,TRBV3-1/TRBV3-2,-,ASMLQGGYGYT
TRBJ2-1,TRBV7-6,-,ASSLVGGGLDEQF
TRBJ2-2,TRBV5-6,-,ASSLGEYTGELF
TRBJ1-4,TRBV6-5,-,ASRDTRRDEKLF
TRBJ1-2,TRBV11-2,TRBD1,ASFQGAGNYGYT
TRBJ1-2,TRBV6-5,-,ASSPGGSKGYT
TRBJ2-7,TRBV3-1/TRBV3-2,TRBD2,ASKAGGALSYEQY
TRBJ2-5,TRBV10-3,-,AISVGANQETQY
TRBJ1-2,TRBV10-3,TRBD1,AINQDRRNYGYT
TRBJ1-5,TRBV5-1,-,ASSLTYRAVEFQPQH
TRBJ1-6,TRBV19,TRBD1,ASSTQGEKSPLH
TRBJ2-5,TRBV7-3,-,ASSFSIQETQY
TRBJ1-1,TRBV7-2,TRBD1,ASSITAGTGRTEAF
TRBJ2-7,TRBV7-2,-,ASSFTGSSYEQY
TRBJ2-7,TRBV21-1,-,ASGEGAPPFYEQY
TRBJ2-5,TRBV7-6,TRBD1,ASSPMLDRGALETQY
TRBJ1-3,TRBV19,TRBD1,ASNTLTGVSGNTIY
TRBJ1-1,TRBV7-3,-,ASSLRGDTEAF
TRBJ2-3,TRBV5-1,TRBD2,ASSVAGTSTDTQY
TRBJ1-1,TRBV3-1/TRBV3-2,TRBD1,ASSHSQGAAF
TRBJ2-5,TRBV10-2,TRBD2,ASGGGRNGETQY
TRBJ2-5,TRBV28,-,ASSLRLRGETQY
TRBJ2-7,TRBV4-3,TRBD2,ASSQDWEGSYEQY
TRBJ2-3,TRBV19,TRBD2,ASNIGLAGTDTQY
TRBJ2-1,TRBV19,-,ASSIVVKRDEQF
TRBJ2-3,TRBV3-1/TRBV3-2,-,ASRGQSTDTQY
TRBJ1-1,TRBV5-5,TRBD1,ASSFDRDTEAF
TRBJ2-7,TRBV7-2,-,ASSLTRGDYEQY
TRBJ1-2,TRBV19,-,ASSMGRGQKNYGYT
TRBJ2-3,TRBV11-3,TRBD2,ASSDRTGTSGADTQY
TRBJ2-7,TRBV6-2/TRBV6-3,-,ASTPRLETYEQY